This T cell receptor (beta chain) was observed in a study of shared clonotypes between healthy human individuals. This CDR3 is 13 amino acids long. Germline CDR1 is SGHTA and CDR2 is FQGNSA. V lost 1 base to trimming and J lost 7 bases, with 10 bases between them. The data were produced by immunoSEQ multiplex PCR, yet TCRdb's version contains in-frame clones alone and is incomplete. This table has about 1.5 million clones, roughly 96% appearing once. This TCR was sampled from a man aged 30-40 years in good health. The chain employs TRBV7-2 and TRBJ1-1; D is undetermined. Sequenced input: naive CD4+ T cells sorted from blood. Described subset: CD45RA+ positively selected. This chain's CDR3 is CASSLVVGDEAFF. Written as DNA, the CDR3 is TGTGCCAGCAGCTTAGTAGTGGGCGATGAAGCTTTCTTT.